Included here is one T cell receptor (beta chain) sequence, with context. Profiling relied on immunoSEQ multiplex PCR, and the TCRdb table lists in-frame clones only, not all of them. The sample consists of 68,000 or so clones, under 95% of them appearing once. The sample comes from a study of T cells after somatic rescue of genetic block. Trimming removed 1 base from V and 0 bases from J, with 2 bases in between. This CDR3 has 13 amino acids. Looked up from germline, CDR1 is SEHNR and CDR2 is FQNEAQ (reference sequence). The source is a man in his forties. Specimen: peripheral blood mononuclear cells (PBMCs). The chain is built from TRBV7-9 and TRBJ2-3; D not certain. The CDR3 DNA follows: TGTGCCAGCAGCTTAGGAAGCACAGATACGCAGTATTTT. This sequence encodes CASSLGSTDTQYF.